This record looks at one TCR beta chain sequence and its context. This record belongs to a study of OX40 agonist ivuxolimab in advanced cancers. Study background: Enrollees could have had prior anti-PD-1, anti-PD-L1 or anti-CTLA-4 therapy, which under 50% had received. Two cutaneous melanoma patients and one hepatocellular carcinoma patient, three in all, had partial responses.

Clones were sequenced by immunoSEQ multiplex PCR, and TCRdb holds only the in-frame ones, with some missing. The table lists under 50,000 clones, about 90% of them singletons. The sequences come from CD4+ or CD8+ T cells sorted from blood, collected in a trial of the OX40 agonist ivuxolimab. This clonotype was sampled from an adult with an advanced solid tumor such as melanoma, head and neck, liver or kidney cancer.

CDR3 nucleotides: TGTGCCAGCAGTTTGGGTCAACAAAATACGCAGTATTTT. Its protein is CASSLGQQNTQYF. This rearrangement joins TRBV28 to TRBJ2-3, with no clear D. V was clipped by 3 bases and J by 7 bases, with 11 bases between them. CDR1 and CDR2 (germline): MDHEN, SYDVKM. CDR3 length: 13 residues.